This TCR beta chain was documented in a study of cytomegalovirus exposure and HLA in healthy donors. V lost 4 bases, J lost 7 bases, and 20 bases lay in between. Germline CDR1 and CDR2: SEHNR and FQNEAQ (reference sequence). CDR3 size: 15 residues. The method was immunoSEQ multiplex PCR; TCRdb's version includes in-frame clones alone and lacks a portion of them. The data contain 250,000 to 300,000 clones, roughly 90% of them singletons. Study findings and constraints: Confirmation in vitro established that a few CMV-associated chains were specific for CMV antigens.

In regard to this clone: Its specificity is unknown.

Sequenced sample: PBMCs. The chain combines TRBV7-9 with TRBJ2-7, with D tentatively TRBD2 (6 bases). This sequence originates from a young woman in good health and CMV-seronegative. CDR3 bases: TGTGCCAGCAGCTATAGGGACGGGAGATTAGGGGAGCAGTACTTC. Its translation: CASSYRDGRLGEQYF.